This T cell receptor beta chain is from a study of shared clonotypes between healthy human individuals. Background on the study: Samples came from two female and a few male donors aged 18 to 49. Notes on the study in general: Sorted-subset sequencing, rarefaction showed, was incomplete despite large depth. Clonotypes which were not shared had lower generation probabilities than clonotypes that all four donors shared.

TCRdb's table, derived via immunoSEQ multiplex PCR, lists solely in-frame clones and lacks some. The sample records hundreds of thousands of clones, 95% to 97% being singletons. Points on this clone: Its target is unknown.

Only CD45RO-negative cells positively selected for CCR7 counted as naive CD8 cells, so terminally differentiated effector memory CD45RA+ cells were excluded. The TCR comes from a woman aged 25 to 39 in good health. Sequenced sample: naive CD8+ T cells sorted from blood.

The CDR3 bases are TGTGCCAGCAGACCTGACCCCACCGGGGAGCTGTTTTTT. Its protein product is CASRPDPTGELFF. V is TRBV6-6 and J is TRBJ2-2; D not resolved. The germline CDR1 and CDR2 sequences are MNHNY and SVGAGI (reference sequence). V lost 6 bases and J lost 4, with 9 bases in between. The CDR3 loop spans 13 amino acids.